The TCR beta chain described here comes from a study of Ad26.COV2.S vaccination and SARS-CoV-2 variants. Study overall: Participants got Ad26.COV2.S intramuscularly, once or twice 56 days apart.

Profiled with immunoSEQ multiplex PCR; TCRdb holds only in-frame clones, not every one. Among around 300,000 clones listed, approximately 90% were seen once. As to treatment: 15 to 20 received Ad26.COV2.S at low or high dose, single or two shots; 5 received placebo; per-sample allocation not given. All samples were drawn on day 63, counting from the first vaccine or placebo injection. Broader study findings: Analytic work on TCR breadth and depth might have understated the full extent of total T cell responses. Recipients of vaccine and of placebo showed similar breadth of their non-spike TCR repertoires.

About this clone itself: Its antigen is not known.

CDR1 and CDR2 from the germline V gene are SGHTA and FQGNSA. V was clipped by 6 bases and J by 8 bases; unmatched bases: 18. The CDR3 runs 17 residues. This sequence joins TRBV7-2 and TRBJ2-1, with 8 positions matching TRBD2. Sequencing used peripheral blood, obtained in a trial of Ad26.COV2.S vaccine versus placebo. The clonotype was recovered from a person between 18 and 65 years old who received the Ad26.COV2.S COVID-19 vaccine or a placebo. The DNA for the CDR3 is TGTGCCAGCAGTCCTACCCTACTAGCGGCTAGGGGGTATGAGCAGTTCTTC. It translates to CASSPTLLAARGYEQFF.